The 3 T cell receptor beta chains listed next were all sequenced from one sample in a study of blood T cell repertoires in COVID-19. The data were produced by immunoSEQ multiplex PCR, yet TCRdb's version contains in-frame clones alone and is incomplete. Altogether around 310,000 clones are present, roughly 89% being singletons, with the ten largest covering 1%. What was sequenced was peripheral blood. All receptors derive from a woman between 40 and 55 years old with COVID-19, enrolled during active disease.

The chain has TRBV13 and TRBJ2-2, with 7 bases lining up with TRBD1. J gave up 1 base and V 2 bases, and 4 bases lay outside the gene matches. Germline CDR1 reads PRHDT; CDR2 reads FYEKMQ (reference sequence). The CDR3 runs 16 residues. The CDR3 spells CASSLPTGKNTGELFF. In DNA, the CDR3 is TGTGCCAGCAGCTTACCGACAGGGAAGAACACCGGGGAGCTGTTTTTT.

The chain is built from TRBV19 and TRBJ1-1; 7 nucleotides align to TRBD1. CDR3 length: 14 amino acids. The trim removed 5 bases at V and 5 bases at J, leaving 8 bases unmatched. In germline, CDR1 is LNHDA, CDR2 SQIVND (reference sequence). CDR3 nucleotide sequence: TGTGCCAGTAGTCGGGACAGCCGCGGTACTGAAGCTTTCTTT. Protein: CASSRDSRGTEAFF.

The rearrangement joins TRBV11-2 to TRBJ1-2, with D perhaps TRBD1 (6 bases). Germline CDR1 and CDR2: SGHAT and FQNNGV. V lost 5 bases and J 4 bases, leaving 17 bases between the germline ends. The CDR3 is 15 amino acids. Here the CDR3 DNA reads TGTGCCAGCAGCCCGGGGGGGGCCAGAAGCTATGGCTACACCTTC. Translated: CASSPGGARSYGYTF.